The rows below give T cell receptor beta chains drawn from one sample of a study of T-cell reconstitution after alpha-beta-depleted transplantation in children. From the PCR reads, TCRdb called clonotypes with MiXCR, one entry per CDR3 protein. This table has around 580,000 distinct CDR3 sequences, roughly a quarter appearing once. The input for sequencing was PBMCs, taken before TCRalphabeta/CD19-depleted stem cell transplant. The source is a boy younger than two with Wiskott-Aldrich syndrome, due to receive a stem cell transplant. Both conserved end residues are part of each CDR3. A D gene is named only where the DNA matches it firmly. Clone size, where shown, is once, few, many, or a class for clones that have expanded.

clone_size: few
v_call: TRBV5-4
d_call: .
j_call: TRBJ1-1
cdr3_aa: CASSLMENTEAFF
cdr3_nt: TGTGCCAGCAGCTTGATGGAGAACACTGAAGCTTTCTTT

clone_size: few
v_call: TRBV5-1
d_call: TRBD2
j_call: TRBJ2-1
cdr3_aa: CASSRGASGRTYNEQFF
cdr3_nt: TGCGCCAGCAGCCGAGGGGCCAGCGGGAGGACCTACAATGAGCAGTTCTTC

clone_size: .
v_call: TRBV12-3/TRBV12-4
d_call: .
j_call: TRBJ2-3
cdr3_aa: CASTPTRTLDTQYF
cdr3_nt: TGTGCCAGCACCCCGACTAGAACTCTCGATACGCAGTATTTT

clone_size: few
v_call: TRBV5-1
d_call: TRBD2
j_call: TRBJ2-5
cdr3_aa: CASRRGGSTETQYF
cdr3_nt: TGCGCCAGCAGACGGGGGGGCTCCACGGAGACCCAGTACTTC

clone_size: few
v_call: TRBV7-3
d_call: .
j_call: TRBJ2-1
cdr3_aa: CASSLSRWAGEHNEQFF
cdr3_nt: TGTGCCAGCAGCTTAAGTCGGTGGGCAGGGGAACACAATGAGCAGTTCTTC

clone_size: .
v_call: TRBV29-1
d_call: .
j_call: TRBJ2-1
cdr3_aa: CSALGRDSSYNEQFF
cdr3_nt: TGCAGCGCCCTCGGGCGGGATAGCTCCTACAATGAGCAGTTCTTC

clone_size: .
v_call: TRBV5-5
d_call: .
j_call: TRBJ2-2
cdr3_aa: CASSIRTSGQLFF
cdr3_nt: TGTGCCAGCAGCATCAGGACCTCTGGGCAGCTGTTTTTT

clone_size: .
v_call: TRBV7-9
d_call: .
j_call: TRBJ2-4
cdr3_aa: CASSLVANPWGQCF
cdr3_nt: TGTGCCAGCAGCTTAGTCGCTAATCCTTGGGGTCAGTGCTTC

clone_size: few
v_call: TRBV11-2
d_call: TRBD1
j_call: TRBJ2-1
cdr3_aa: CASSLGPGQGYNEQFF
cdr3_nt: TGTGCCAGCAGCTTAGGGCCGGGACAGGGTTACAATGAGCAGTTCTTC

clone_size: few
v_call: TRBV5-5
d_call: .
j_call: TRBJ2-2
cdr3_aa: CASSLLGHHTGELFF
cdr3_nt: TGTGCCAGCAGCTTGCTGGGACACCACACCGGGGAGCTGTTTTTT

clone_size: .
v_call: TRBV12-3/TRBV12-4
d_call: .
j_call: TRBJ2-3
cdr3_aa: CASSKGGILTQYF
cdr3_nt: TGTGCCAGCAGTAAGGGCGGGATACTGACGCAGTATTTT

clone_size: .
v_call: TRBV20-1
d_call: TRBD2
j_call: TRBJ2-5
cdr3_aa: CSVGTSGRRRETQYF
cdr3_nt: TGCAGCGTGGGGACTAGCGGGAGGAGAAGAGAGACCCAGTACTTC

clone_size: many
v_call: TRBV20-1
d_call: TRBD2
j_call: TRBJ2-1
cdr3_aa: CSAARLAGTYNEQFF
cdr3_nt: TGCAGTGCTGCCCGACTAGCGGGTACCTACAATGAGCAGTTCTTC

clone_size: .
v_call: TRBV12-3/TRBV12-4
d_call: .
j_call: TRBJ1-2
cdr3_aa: CASRYGQHGYTF
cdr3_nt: TGTGCCAGCAGATACGGACAGCATGGCTACACCTTC

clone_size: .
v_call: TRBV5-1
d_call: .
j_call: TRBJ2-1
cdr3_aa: CASSRRFYNEQFF
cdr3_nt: TGCGCCAGCAGCCGCAGATTCTACAATGAGCAGTTCTTC

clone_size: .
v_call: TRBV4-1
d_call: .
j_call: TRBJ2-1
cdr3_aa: CASSQDVGVSSYNEQFF
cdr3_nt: TGCGCCAGCAGCCAAGACGTTGGCGTAAGCTCCTACAATGAGCAGTTCTTC

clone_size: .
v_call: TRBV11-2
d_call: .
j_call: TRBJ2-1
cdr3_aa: CASSSLAGFSYNEQFF
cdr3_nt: TGTGCCAGCAGCTCGCTAGCTGGCTTCTCCTACAATGAGCAGTTCTTC

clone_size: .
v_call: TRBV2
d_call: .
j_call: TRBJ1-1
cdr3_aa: CASILTGNTEAFF
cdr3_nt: TGTGCCAGCATTTTGACAGGGAACACTGAAGCTTTCTTT

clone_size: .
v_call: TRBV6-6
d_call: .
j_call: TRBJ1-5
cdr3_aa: CASSPGIYQPQHF
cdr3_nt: TGTGCCAGCAGTCCTGGGATCTATCAGCCCCAGCATTTT

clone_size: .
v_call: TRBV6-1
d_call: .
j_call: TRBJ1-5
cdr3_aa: CASIERGFRQPQHF
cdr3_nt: TGTGCCAGCATCGAACGGGGGTTCCGACAGCCCCAGCATTTT

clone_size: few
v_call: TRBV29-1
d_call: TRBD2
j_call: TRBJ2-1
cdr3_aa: CSAVTSGRRNEQFF
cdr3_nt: TGCAGCGCGGTGACTAGCGGGAGGAGGAATGAGCAGTTCTTC

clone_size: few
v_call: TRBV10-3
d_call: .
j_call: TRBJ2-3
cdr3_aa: CAISASTDTQYF
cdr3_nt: TGTGCCATCAGTGCTAGCACAGATACGCAGTATTTT

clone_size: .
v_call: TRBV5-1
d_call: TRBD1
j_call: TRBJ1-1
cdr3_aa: CASRGQGNSEAFF
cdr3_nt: TGCGCCAGCAGGGGACAGGGAAATTCTGAAGCTTTCTTT

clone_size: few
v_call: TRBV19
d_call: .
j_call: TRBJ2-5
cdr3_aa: CASSMRNLETQYF
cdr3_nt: TGTGCCAGTAGTATGCGGAACTTGGAGACCCAGTACTTC

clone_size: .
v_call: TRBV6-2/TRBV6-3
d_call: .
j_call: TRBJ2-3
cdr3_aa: CASSYGAEPSDTQYF
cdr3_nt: TGTGCCAGCAGTTACGGAGCGGAGCCGTCGGATACGCAGTATTTT

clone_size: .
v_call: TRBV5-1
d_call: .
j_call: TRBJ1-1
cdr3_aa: CASSWDGWNTEAFF
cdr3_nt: TGCGCCAGCAGCTGGGACGGATGGAACACTGAAGCTTTCTTT

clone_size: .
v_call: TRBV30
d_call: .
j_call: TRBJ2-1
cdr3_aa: CAWSVNWRGHNEQFF
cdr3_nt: TGTGCCTGGAGTGTGAACTGGCGGGGCCACAATGAGCAGTTCTTC

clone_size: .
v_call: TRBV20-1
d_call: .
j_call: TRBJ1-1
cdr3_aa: CSAREGLNTEAFF
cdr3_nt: TGCAGTGCTAGAGAGGGGCTGAACACTGAAGCTTTCTTT

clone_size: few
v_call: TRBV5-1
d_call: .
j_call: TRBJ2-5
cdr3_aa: CASSLNAVYQETQYF
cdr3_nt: TGCGCCAGCAGCTTGAATGCGGTGTACCAAGAGACCCAGTACTTC

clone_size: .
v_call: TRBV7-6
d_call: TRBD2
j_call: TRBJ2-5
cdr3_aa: CASSQDGTSGRARETQYF
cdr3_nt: TGTGCCAGCAGCCAAGATGGGACTAGCGGGAGGGCCAGAGAGACCCAGTACTTC

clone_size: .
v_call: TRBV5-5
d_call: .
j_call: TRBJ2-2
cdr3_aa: CASSLDHGTGELFF
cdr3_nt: TGTGCCAGCAGCTTGGATCACGGAACCGGGGAGCTGTTTTTT

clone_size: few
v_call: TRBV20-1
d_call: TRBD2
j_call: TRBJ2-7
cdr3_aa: CSAFGTTLYEQYF
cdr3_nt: TGCAGTGCTTTCGGGACTACTCTTTACGAGCAGTACTTC

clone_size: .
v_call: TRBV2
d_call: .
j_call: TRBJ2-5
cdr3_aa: CASSGTPHETQYF
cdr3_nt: TGTGCCAGCAGTGGGACTCCCCACGAGACCCAGTACTTC